This T cell receptor (beta chain) was obtained from a study of radiotherapy plus CTLA-4 blockade in lung cancer. Study-wide background: In 18% of patients, objective responses were seen; roughly 28% had disease control.

Whole-study findings and limits: Expansion in blood of tumor-derived TCR clones was seen after radiotherapy plus ipilimumab. Early blood T cell clone dynamics reportedly forecast response best, with interferon-beta.

This CDR3 comprises 14 residues. The junction had 6 bases not matched to a gene; V was cut back by 5 bases and J by 3 bases. Per germline, CDR1 SSHAT and CDR2 FNYEAQ (reference sequence). Data came from immunoSEQ multiplex PCR; TCRdb stores just in-frame clones and leaves some out. The sample has tens of thousands of clones, around 86% seen once; the top ten hold 0.85% to 0.95%. In regard to this clone: Its antigen remains unknown.

Ipilimumab-mediated CTLA-4 blockade plus focal radiation was given to patients having chemo-refractory metastatic non-small-cell lung cancer. The receptor comes from a human donor with non-small cell lung cancer who had stable disease on radiotherapy plus ipilimumab. The sequencing used peripheral blood, collected from a patient treated with radiotherapy plus ipilimumab. The J gene is TRBJ2-7, the V gene TRBV7-7; TRBD1 agrees at 8 bases. The CDR3 region is CASSPGQGGYEQYF. The CDR3 nucleotides are TGTGCCAGCAGCCCCGGACAGGGCGGCTACGAGCAGTACTTC. The full variable domain, its missing parts supplied by reference TRBV7-7 and TRBJ2-7, is GAGVSQSPRYKVTKRGQDVTLRCDPISSHATLYWYQQALGQGPEFLTYFNYEAQPDKSGLPSDRFSAERPEGSISTLTIQRTEQRDSAMYRCASSPGQGGYEQYFGPGTRLTVT.